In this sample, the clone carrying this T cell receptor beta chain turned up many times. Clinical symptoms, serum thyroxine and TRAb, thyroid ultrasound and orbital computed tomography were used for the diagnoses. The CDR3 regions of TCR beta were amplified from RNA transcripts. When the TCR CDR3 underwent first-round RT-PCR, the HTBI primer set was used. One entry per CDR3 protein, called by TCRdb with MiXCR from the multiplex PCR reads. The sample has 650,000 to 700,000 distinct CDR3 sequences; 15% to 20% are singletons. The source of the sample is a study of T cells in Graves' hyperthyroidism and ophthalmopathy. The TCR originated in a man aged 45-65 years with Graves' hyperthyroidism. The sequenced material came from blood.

Written as DNA, the CDR3 is TGTGCCAGTGCCGACAGGGGCGACTACTATGGCTACACCTTC. Residues: CASADRGDYYGYTF. The chain couples TRBV6-2 or TRBV6-3 to TRBJ1-2, with 8 bases identical to TRBD1. The CDR3 consists of 14 residues. J gave up 3 bases and V 9 bases, and 9 bases lay outside the gene matches. Germline V gene sequence: CDR1 MNHEY, CDR2 SVGEGT.